These 22 T cell receptor beta chains came from one sample sequenced in a study of vaccination effects on CD4 cells after COVID-19. Which antigens these TCRs recognize remains unknown. Sequenced by immunoSEQ multiplex PCR; TCRdb stores in-frame clones only, minus some. The sample gives over 50,000 clones, approximately 73% of which show up once; around 1.2% is in the top ten. CD4+ T cells specific for antigen were expanded with viral peptide pools by the ViraFEST assay before sequencing. Culturing for more than eight days preceded CD4+ T cell isolation. Participants were vaccinated with two doses of either the BNT162b2 or mRNA-1273 vaccine. Sequenced material: CD4+ T cells from PBMCs cultured with HCoV-229E spike peptides, taken after COVID-19 vaccination. These receptors all come from a human donor who received a COVID-19 vaccine.

V gene TRBV9 combines with J gene TRBJ2-2; 9 bases fit TRBD2. The J segment lost 3 bases and the V segment lost 0 bases, leaving 3 bases of the junction unmatched. The CDR3 runs 16 residues. Per the germline V gene, CDR1 is SGDLS and CDR2 is YYNGEE. DNA of the CDR3: TGTGCCAGCAGCGTAGTTAGCGGGGGCCACACCGGGGAGCTGTTTTTT. The encoded protein is CASSVVSGGHTGELFF.

V is TRBV18 and J is TRBJ1-3, with a weak D call TRBD1 (6 bases). CDR1 and CDR2 (germline): KGHSH, LQKENI. This CDR3 is built from 17 residues. V dropped 3 bases and J dropped 2 bases, with 17 bases sitting between them. Written as DNA, the CDR3 is TGTGCCAGCTCACCGCCTATGGGGGGGCTTGCTGGAAACACCATATATTTT. Its translation: CASSPPMGGLAGNTIYF.

This clone was seen just once. The chain is built from TRBV27 and TRBJ1-5; perhaps TRBD1 as D (6 bases). The germline V gene encodes CDR1 MNHEY and CDR2 SMNVEV (reference sequence). This CDR3 spans 12 amino acids. Trimming shortened V by 9 bases and J by 4 bases, and 10 bases separated the two germline ends. The CDR3, as DNA: TGTGCCAGAAGGGGGGGAAATCAGCCCCAGCATTTT. It specifies CARRGGNQPQHF.

The CDR3 nucleotides are TGTGCCAGCAGCATATTCAACAGGTATGGCTACACCTTC. This codes for CASSIFNRYGYTF. This chain uses TRBV5-6 with TRBJ1-2, with a weak D call TRBD1 (5 bases). The CDR3 is 13 amino acids. The ends were cut back, 4 bases at V and 5 bases at J, with 12 bases in the middle. Per germline, CDR1 SGHDT and CDR2 YYEEEE.

The chain employs TRBV29-1 and TRBJ1-1, with D possibly TRBD1 on 5 matching bases. This CDR3 is built from 11 residues. Per germline, CDR1 SQVTM and CDR2 ANQGSEA. Between the trimmed V and J ends, which lost 6 bases and 5 bases, there was a span of 10 bases. CDR3 sequence: CSVQGRTEAFF. The CDR3 nucleotides are TGCAGCGTCCAGGGTCGGACTGAAGCTTTCTTT.

This clone was seen only a few times. In nucleotides, the CDR3 is TGTGCCAGTAGTACGGGACAGGTTGATTCACCCCTCCACTTT. Its protein is CASSTGQVDSPLHF. This chain uses TRBV19 with TRBJ1-6, with 8 bases lining up with TRBD1. CDR1 is LNHDA, CDR2 SQIVND, per germline (reference sequence). V trimming: 4 bases; J trimming: 8 bases; junction bases outside the gene matches: 4. This CDR3 contains 14 residues.

V and J are TRBV4-1 and TRBJ1-4; 9 nucleotides align to TRBD1. The CDR3 sequence is 17 residues long. V lost 4 bases, J lost 3 bases, and 9 bases stayed unmatched. Looked up from germline, CDR1 is MGHRA and CDR2 is YSYEKL. In nucleotides, the CDR3 is TGCGCCAGCAGCCGCCGGGACAGGGTGGCAGCTAATGAAAAACTGTTTTTT. It codes for CASSRRDRVAANEKLFF.

The V call is TRBV29-1, the J call TRBJ1-2; possible D gene TRBD1, 5 bases. This CDR3 comprises 11 residues. The V end was cut by 4 bases, the J end by 4 bases, with 7 bases between. CDR1 is SQVTM, CDR2 ANQGSEA, per germline. The CDR3, as DNA: TGCAGCGTTGGGGGGGGCTATGGCTACACCTTC. This codes for CSVGGGYGYTF. Full variable domain (missing parts from reference TRBV29-1 and TRBJ1-2): SAVISQKPSRDICQRGTSLTIQCQVDSQVTMMFWYRQQPGQSLTLIATANQGSEATYESGFVIDKFPISRPNLTFSTLTVSNMSPEDSSIYLCSVGGGYGYTFGSGTRLTVV.

This clone was seen a few times. The chain joins TRBV6-2 or TRBV6-3 to TRBJ1-1; D gene uncertain. Germline V gene lookup returns CDR1 MNHEY and CDR2 SVGEGT. The CDR3 sequence is 15 residues long. Trimming left V 6 bases short and J 1 base short, with 15 bases between. For the CDR3, the DNA is TGTGCCAGCAGCCCCACTAAGAGCCAGAACACTGAAGCTTTCTTT. Protein product: CASSPTKSQNTEAFF.

This rearrangement joins TRBV19 to TRBJ2-4; 10 positions agree with TRBD2. This CDR3 comprises 13 residues. V shed 8 bases and J 8 bases; nucleotides not matched to a gene: 6. The germline V gene has CDR1 LNHDA and CDR2 SQIVND (reference sequence). The DNA of the CDR3 is TGTGCCAGTTCATCTAGCGGGGGTTACATTCAGTACTTC. Translated: CASSSSGGYIQYF.

The gene calls are TRBV18 and TRBJ1-5, with TRBD1 as a possible D gene (6 bases). V was clipped by 4 bases and J by 3 bases, with 10 bases between them. The CDR3 is made up of 14 amino acids. CDR1 is KGHSH and CDR2 is LQKENI in the germline V gene. The CDR3 sequence: CASSRQGNNQPQHF. The CDR3 nucleotides read TGTGCCAGCTCACGGCAGGGGAACAATCAGCCCCAGCATTTT.

This chain joins TRBV30 and TRBJ1-1; 10 nucleotides line up with TRBD1. Trimming cost V 0 bases and J 5 bases; bases outside gene matches: 9. Per the germline V gene, CDR1 is GTSNPN and CDR2 is SVGIG (reference sequence). The CDR3 covers 16 residues. This CDR3 reads CAWSVYPRTGGTEAFF. The CDR3 DNA is TGTGCCTGGAGTGTATATCCGCGGACAGGGGGGACTGAAGCTTTCTTT.

The rearrangement links TRBV4-1 to TRBJ2-3; no definite D call. With 4 bases removed from V and 11 bases from J, the gap between germline ends came to 19 bases. Germline V gives CDR1 MGHRA, CDR2 YSYEKL. This CDR3 comprises 14 residues. CDR3 nucleotides: TGCGCCAGCAGCCTCGACCCCCTATCCCAAGTGCAGTATTTT. It is translated as CASSLDPLSQVQYF.

The V call is TRBV24-1, the J call TRBJ1-2, with TRBD1 as a possible D gene (6 bases). The CDR3 contains 14 residues. Trimming removed 1 base at V and 3 bases at J, with 8 bases between. Germline CDR1 is KGHDR and CDR2 is SFDVKD. This CDR3 reads CATSDFRTDYGYTF. DNA for the CDR3: TGTGCCACCAGTGATTTTCGGACAGACTATGGCTACACCTTC.

The V call is TRBV7-2, the J call TRBJ2-1; D gene unclear. Germline lookup yields CDR1 SGHTA and CDR2 FQGNSA. This CDR3 region has 13 residues. Trimming stripped 0 bases from V and 6 bases from J, with 6 bases between. The CDR3 sequence: CASSLAGSNEQFF. CDR3 nucleotides: TGTGCCAGCAGCTTAGCCGGTTCCAATGAGCAGTTCTTC.

The V and J genes are TRBV3-1 (or the pseudogene TRBV3-2) and TRBJ2-2; 9 positions match TRBD2. Per germline, CDR1 LGHDT and CDR2 YNNKEL (reference sequence). This CDR3 is 17 amino acids long. Trimming cost V 0 bases and J 9 bases; bases outside gene matches: 11. CDR3 loop: CASSQDSLRGGVWELFF. DNA for the CDR3: TGTGCCAGCAGCCAAGATTCGTTGCGGGGGGGCGTCTGGGAGCTGTTTTTT.

This chain uses TRBV12-3 or TRBV12-4 with TRBJ1-3; no clear D. The CDR3 sequence is 12 residues long. Trimming took 3 bases from V and 4 from J, leaving 4 bases between them. CDR3 amino acids: CASSFGGNTIYF. As DNA, the CDR3 is TGTGCCAGCAGTTTCGGCGGAAACACCATATATTTT.

As for this clone: The same CDR3 can be traced to other DNA sequences in this sample. V usage is TRBV5-4 and J usage is TRBJ2-5, with 10 nucleotides matching TRBD2. The CDR3 runs to 15 residues. Looked up from germline, CDR1 is SGHNT and CDR2 is YYREEE (reference sequence). The trim removed 0 bases at V and 3 bases at J, leaving 2 bases unmatched. CDR3 residues: CASSLALAGEETQYF. Here the CDR3 DNA reads TGTGCCAGCAGCTTGGCTCTAGCGGGAGAAGAGACCCAGTACTTC.

The genes are TRBV5-8 and TRBJ1-5; no reliable D call. Trimming cost V 0 bases and J 1 base, with 8 bases left between them. This CDR3 has 15 residues. CDR1 SGHTS and CDR2 YDEGEE come from the germline V gene. Here the CDR3 reads CASSLALVSNQPQHF. CDR3 nucleotides: TGTGCCAGCAGCTTGGCCTTGGTGAGCAATCAGCCCCAGCATTTT.

This clone was observed a single time. The rearrangement links TRBV9 to TRBJ1-3; 8 bases are a match to TRBD1. The length of the CDR3 is 16 residues. The germline V gene has CDR1 SGDLS and CDR2 YYNGEE. V lost 2 bases, J lost 0 bases, and 4 bases stayed unmatched. The CDR3 reads CASSVGGQGSGNTIYF. The CDR3 nucleotides are TGTGCCAGCAGCGTCGGCGGACAGGGCTCTGGAAACACCATATATTTT.

This rearrangement joins TRBV6-6 to TRBJ1-5, with 8 bases matching TRBD1. V lost 2 bases, J lost 2 bases, and 5 bases stayed unmatched. The germline CDR1 and CDR2 sequences are MNHNY and SVGAGI (reference sequence). This CDR3 has 16 residues. CDR3 sequence: CASSYPSGGGNQPQHF. In DNA form, the CDR3 reads TGTGCCAGCAGTTACCCTTCAGGGGGCGGCAATCAGCCCCAGCATTTT.

The chain recombines TRBV24-1 with TRBJ1-5; unclear D gene. The CDR3 covers 13 residues. V lost 4 bases and J 4 bases, leaving 7 bases between the germline ends. Germline V gene lookup returns CDR1 KGHDR and CDR2 SFDVKD. The CDR3 spells CATSEVGNQPQHF. CDR3 in DNA: TGTGCCACCAGTGAGGTGGGGAATCAGCCCCAGCATTTT.